Shown below are 10 T cell receptor beta chains from a single sample sequenced in a study of T cell changes during pregnancy in multiple sclerosis. Profiling relied on immunoSEQ multiplex PCR, and the TCRdb table lists in-frame clones only, not all of them. The sample yields around 66,000 clones, roughly 91% seen once. Sequenced material: peripheral blood, taken after pregnancy. The receptors derive from a female donor in good health, enrolled as a control in a pregnancy study.

As DNA, the CDR3 is TGCGCCAGCAGCCAAGATCGGGATTCCTGGGGCACTGAAGCTTTCTTT. Translating gives CASSQDRDSWGTEAFF. This rearrangement joins TRBV4-3 to TRBJ1-1; D gene uncertain. In germline, CDR1 is LGHNA, CDR2 YSLEER. Trimming cost V 0 bases and J 4 bases, with 15 bases left between them. There are 16 residues in the CDR3.

This sequence joins TRBV11-3 and TRBJ1-1; D possibly corresponds to TRBD1 (6 bases). Per the germline V gene, CDR1 is SGHNT and CDR2 is YENEEA. The V end lost 5 bases, the J end lost 5 bases, and 12 bases lay between the germline ends. The CDR3 runs 13 residues. In DNA, the CDR3 is TGTGCCAGCAGCGCACAGGGAGGGACTGAAGCTTTCTTT. This codes for CASSAQGGTEAFF.

The chain joins TRBV19 to TRBJ2-1; 9 positions agree with TRBD2. Germline V CDR1 and CDR2: LNHDA, SQIVND (reference sequence). The CDR3 spans 18 residues. J lost 4 bases, V lost 10 bases, and 20 bases had no gene match. The CDR3 sequence is CATRSAIAGVFMYNEQFF. CDR3 DNA: TGTGCCACCAGAAGTGCCATAGCGGGGGTTTTCATGTACAATGAGCAGTTCTTC.

The gene calls are TRBV2 and TRBJ2-7, with D perhaps TRBD2 (6 bases). The germline V gene encodes CDR1 SNHLY and CDR2 FYNNEI. The V and J ends lost 6 bases and 6 bases respectively, with 18 bases between them. CDR3 size: 14 residues. The CDR3: CASRRGLGKGEQYF. The CDR3 DNA is TGTGCCAGCAGAAGGGGACTTGGTAAGGGCGAGCAGTACTTC. Combining the CDR3 with reference TRBV2 and TRBJ2-7 gives the whole variable domain EPEVTQTPSHQVTQMGQEVILRCVPISNHLYFYWYRQILGQKVEFLVSFYNNEISEKSEIFDDQFSVERPDGSNFTLKIRSTKLEDSAMYFCASRRGLGKGEQYFGPGTRLTVT.

This clone was detected only once. The chain employs TRBV30 and TRBJ1-1, with TRBD1 matching 10 bases. The ends lost 8 bases at V and 0 bases at J; junction bases unmatched: 3. Germline-derived CDR1 and CDR2 are GTSNPN and SVGIG (reference sequence). The CDR3 has 13 residues. CDR3 DNA: TGTGCCCGGGACAGGGGTTTGAACACTGAAGCTTTCTTT. This gives the protein CARDRGLNTEAFF.

The chain employs TRBV7-9 and TRBJ1-1, with D unresolved. The CDR3 covers 14 residues. The germline V gene encodes CDR1 SEHNR and CDR2 FQNEAQ (reference sequence). The V gene lost 2 bases and the J gene lost 0 bases, with 7 bases spanning the gap. CDR3 sequence: CASSLNEVNTEAFF. For the CDR3, the DNA is TGTGCCAGCAGCTTAAACGAGGTGAACACTGAAGCTTTCTTT.

Concerning this clone: Germline is not matched at one junction end, which may reflect a read error. The rearrangement joins TRBV7-7 to TRBJ2-5; TRBD2 aligns across 14 bases. CDR3 length: 17 amino acids. Germline V gives CDR1 SSHAT, CDR2 FNYEAQ (reference sequence). This chain's CDR3 is CASSPGLAGGVQETQYF. As DNA, the CDR3 is TGTGCTAGCAGCCCAGGACTAGCGGGGGGTGTTCAAGAGACCCAGTACTTC.

This sequence joins TRBV7-9 and TRBJ1-5; TRBD1 might be the D (6 bases). The length of the CDR3 is 13 residues. Germline lookup yields CDR1 SEHNR and CDR2 FQNEAQ (reference sequence). Deletions cut 4 bases from V and 4 bases from J, with 8 bases between. CDR3 sequence reads: CASSSDRNQPQHF. In DNA, the CDR3 is TGTGCCAGCAGCTCGGACAGAAATCAGCCCCAGCATTTT.

The chain joins TRBV11-3 to TRBJ2-5; D is possibly TRBD2 (7 bases). The CDR3 has 15 residues. The germline CDR1 and CDR2 sequences are SGHNT and YENEEA. Trimming took off 5 bases at V and 5 bases at J, with 18 bases between the two ends. In nucleotides, the CDR3 is TGTGCCAGCAGCCCCCGGCAGGGAGGGGGGGAGACCCAGTACTTC. Its protein is CASSPRQGGGETQYF.

The CDR3, as DNA: TGTGCCAGCAGTTTACCAGGCTCCTACGAGCAGTACTTC. Translated, it gives CASSLPGSYEQYF. This chain uses TRBV27 with TRBJ2-7, with unresolved D. Looked up from germline, CDR1 is MNHEY and CDR2 is SMNVEV (reference sequence). Trimming removed 2 bases at V and 0 bases at J, with 5 bases between. This CDR3 spans 13 amino acids.